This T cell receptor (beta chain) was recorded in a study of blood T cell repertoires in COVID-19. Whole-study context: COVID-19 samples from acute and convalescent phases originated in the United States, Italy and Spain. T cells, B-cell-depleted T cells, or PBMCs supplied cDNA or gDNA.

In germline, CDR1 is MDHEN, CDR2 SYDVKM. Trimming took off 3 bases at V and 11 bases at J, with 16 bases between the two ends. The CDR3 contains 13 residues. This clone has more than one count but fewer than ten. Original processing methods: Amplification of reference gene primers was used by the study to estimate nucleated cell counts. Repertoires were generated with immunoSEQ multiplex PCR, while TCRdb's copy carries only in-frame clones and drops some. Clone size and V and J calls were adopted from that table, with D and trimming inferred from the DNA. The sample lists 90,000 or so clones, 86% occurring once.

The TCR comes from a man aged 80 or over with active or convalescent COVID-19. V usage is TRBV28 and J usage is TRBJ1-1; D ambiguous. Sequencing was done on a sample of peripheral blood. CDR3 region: CASSLFSGPRAFF. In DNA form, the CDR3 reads TGTGCCAGCAGTTTGTTTTCGGGTCCGAGGGCTTTCTTT.